This T cell receptor beta chain was found in a study of cytotoxic CD8 clonotypes in ibrutinib-treated CLL. CDR1 and CDR2 (germline): MDHEN, SYDVKM. The V and J ends lost 7 bases and 3 bases respectively, with 15 bases between them. The CDR3 has 14 residues. Assay: immunoSEQ multiplex PCR; the TCRdb copy retains only in-frame clones and omits some. Here the sample spans more than 300,000 clones, almost 80% being singletons. The chain combines TRBV28 with TRBJ1-2, with no clear D. The TCR originated in a human donor with chronic lymphocytic leukemia. The sequenced sample was PBMCs, obtained before ibrutinib treatment. The CDR3 region has the DNA TGTGCCAGCACGGCACTAGAGGGCTACTATGGCTACACCTTC. It specifies CASTALEGYYGYTF.